This entry lists 5 T cell receptor beta chains sequenced from one sample in a study of blood T cells in healthy people across ages. PCR was performed a second time for roughly 7 to 12 cycles using a sample-barcoded 5' primer and a J-beta primer mix. TCRdb re-derived calls from the 5' RACE reads in MiXCR, one entry per CDR3 protein. The table includes 1.8 million or so distinct CDR3 sequences, approximately 40% detected once. Sequencing was done on a sample of blood. All receptors derive from a human donor in good health.

Regarding this clonotype: The junction departs from germline at one end; a sequencing error may be responsible. The chain has TRBV29-1 and TRBJ1-2, with TRBD1 as a possible D gene (5 bases). The length of the CDR3 is 15 residues. Germline V gene data show CDR1 as SQVTM and CDR2 as ANQGSEA. The CDR3 spells CSVEGVGMRTYGYTF. CDR3 in DNA: TGCAGCGTAGAAGGGGTAGGGATGAGGACCTATGGCTACACCTTC. The full variable domain, rest sourced from reference TRBV29-1 and TRBJ1-2, is SAVISQKPSRDICQRGTSLTIQCQVDSQVTMMFWYRQQPGQSLTLIATANQGSEATYESGFVIDKFPISRPNLTFSTLTVSNMSPEDSSIYLCSVEGVGMRTYGYTFGSGTRLTVV.

The chain carries TRBV28 and TRBJ1-1; perhaps TRBD1 as D (5 bases). The V gene lost 2 bases and the J gene lost 2 bases, with 9 bases spanning the gap. Germline V CDR1 and CDR2: MDHEN, SYDVKM. The CDR3 has 14 amino acids. The CDR3 reads CASSLQQVNTEAFF. The CDR3 DNA reads as TGTGCCAGCAGTTTACAACAGGTTAACACTGAAGCTTTCTTT.

V is TRBV7-3 and J is TRBJ1-1; weak D call: TRBD1 (5 bases). The ends were cut back, 5 bases at V and 8 bases at J, with 12 bases in the middle. Per the germline V gene, CDR1 is SGHTA and CDR2 is FQGTGA. The CDR3 loop spans 12 amino acids. This CDR3 is CASSPPGQEAFF. The CDR3 DNA is TGTGCCAGCAGCCCCCCCGGACAAGAAGCTTTCTTT.

The sample holds a few counts of this clonotype. V and J are TRBV28 and TRBJ2-7; D might be TRBD2 (5 bases). The V end was cut by 6 bases, the J end by 7 bases, with 19 bases between. This CDR3 is 14 amino acids long. The germline CDR1 and CDR2 sequences are MDHEN and SYDVKM. The CDR3 nucleotides are TGTGCCAGCAGCCCCCCAGGTCGGAGGTCAGAGCAGTACTTC. This translates into CASSPPGRRSEQYF.

This clonotype was seen a single time. The CDR3 DNA reads as TGTGCCAGCGGGACAGCTTTAGATGACTACACCTTC. This encodes CASGTALDDYTF. The chain is built from TRBV2 and TRBJ1-2; 7 bases align to TRBD1. The germline V gene has CDR1 SNHLY and CDR2 FYNNEI. V lost 8 bases, J lost 10 bases, and 10 bases stayed unmatched. CDR3 length: 12 amino acids.